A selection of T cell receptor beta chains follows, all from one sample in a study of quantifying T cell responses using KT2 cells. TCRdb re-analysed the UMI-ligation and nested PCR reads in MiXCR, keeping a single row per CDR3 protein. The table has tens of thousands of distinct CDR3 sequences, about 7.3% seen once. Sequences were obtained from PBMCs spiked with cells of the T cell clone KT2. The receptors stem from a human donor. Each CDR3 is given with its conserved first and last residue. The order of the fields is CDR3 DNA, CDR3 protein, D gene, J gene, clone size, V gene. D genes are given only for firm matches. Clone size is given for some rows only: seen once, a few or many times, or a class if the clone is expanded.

cdr3_nt: TGCAGTGCCTATAACAACCGGGACTACGAGCAGTACTTC
cdr3_aa: CSAYNNRDYEQYF
d_call: -
j_call: TRBJ2-7
clone_size: many
v_call: TRBV20-1

cdr3_nt: TGTGCCATCAGTGAGTCGGTCAGGGGCACTGAAGCTTTCTTT
cdr3_aa: CAISESVRGTEAFF
d_call: -
j_call: TRBJ1-1
clone_size: many
v_call: TRBV10-3

cdr3_nt: TGTGCCAGCCGGGGTGGCGGCAGCTCCTACAATGAGCAGTTCTTC
cdr3_aa: CASRGGGSSYNEQFF
d_call: -
j_call: TRBJ2-1
clone_size: few
v_call: TRBV6-1

cdr3_nt: TGTGCCAGCAGGCTGGGGACGGCACAAGAGACCCAGTACTTC
cdr3_aa: CASRLGTAQETQYF
d_call: -
j_call: TRBJ2-5
clone_size: -
v_call: TRBV2

cdr3_nt: TGTGCCAGCAGCTTAGCGGGGTATAGCAATCAGCCCCAGCATTTT
cdr3_aa: CASSLAGYSNQPQHF
d_call: -
j_call: TRBJ1-5
clone_size: many
v_call: TRBV7-8

cdr3_nt: TGCAGTGCTAGAGATTCCTCGGGGAATCAGCCCCAGCATTTT
cdr3_aa: CSARDSSGNQPQHF
d_call: -
j_call: TRBJ1-5
clone_size: many
v_call: TRBV20-1

cdr3_nt: TGTGCCAGTAGTCCTAGCGGGTCCACCGGGGAGCTGTTTTTT
cdr3_aa: CASSPSGSTGELFF
d_call: TRBD2
j_call: TRBJ2-2
clone_size: many
v_call: TRBV19

cdr3_nt: TGTGCCAGCAGCCCAAATTTGGAAACAAAGACCCAGTACTTC
cdr3_aa: CASSPNLETKTQYF
d_call: -
j_call: TRBJ2-5
clone_size: medium-sized
v_call: TRBV4-2

cdr3_nt: TGCAGCGTTGGCGGTTACAATGAGCAGTTCTTC
cdr3_aa: CSVGGYNEQFF
d_call: -
j_call: TRBJ2-1
clone_size: many
v_call: TRBV29-1

cdr3_nt: TGCGCCAGCAGCTTGAATAGCGAGAACACCGGGGAGCTGTTTTTT
cdr3_aa: CASSLNSENTGELFF
d_call: -
j_call: TRBJ2-2
clone_size: few
v_call: TRBV5-1

cdr3_nt: TGTGCCAGCAGTACACCACTAGATAGTGTCTCCACCGGGGAGCTGTTTTTT
cdr3_aa: CASSTPLDSVSTGELFF
d_call: -
j_call: TRBJ2-2
clone_size: few
v_call: TRBV6-2/TRBV6-3